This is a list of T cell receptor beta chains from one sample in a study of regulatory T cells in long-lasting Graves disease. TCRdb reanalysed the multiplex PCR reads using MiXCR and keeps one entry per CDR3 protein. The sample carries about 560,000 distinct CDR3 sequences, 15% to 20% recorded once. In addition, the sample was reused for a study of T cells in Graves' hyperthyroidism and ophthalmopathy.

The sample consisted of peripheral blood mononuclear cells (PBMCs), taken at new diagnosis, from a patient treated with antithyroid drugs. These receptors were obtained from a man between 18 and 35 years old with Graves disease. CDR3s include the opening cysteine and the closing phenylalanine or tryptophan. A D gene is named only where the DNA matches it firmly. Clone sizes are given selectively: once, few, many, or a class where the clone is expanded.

CDR3nt: TGTGCCGGCAGTTACGCCGGGAGGGGCACCGGGGAGCTGTTTTTT; CDR3aa: CAGSYAGRGTGELFF; d_gene: TRBD2; v_gene: TRBV6-2/TRBV6-3; abundance: NA; j_gene: TRBJ2-2
CDR3nt: TGTGCCACCTCAGATCCCGCCGGGAGCTCCTACGAGCAGTACTTC; CDR3aa: CATSDPAGSSYEQYF; d_gene: NA; v_gene: TRBV15; abundance: few; j_gene: TRBJ2-7
CDR3nt: TGTGCCATCAGTGCCAGGGGGCCCTCCTACAATGAGCAGTTCTTC; CDR3aa: CAISARGPSYNEQFF; d_gene: TRBD1; v_gene: TRBV10-3; abundance: NA; j_gene: TRBJ2-1
CDR3nt: TGCAATGCTAGAGTGGCCCCGGGAGAGCAGTACTTC; CDR3aa: CNARVAPGEQYF; d_gene: NA; v_gene: TRBV20-1; abundance: NA; j_gene: TRBJ2-7
CDR3nt: TGTGCCAGCAGCCAAGGATTGGGCGGCCTAGGGACCCAGTACTTC; CDR3aa: CASSQGLGGLGTQYF; d_gene: NA; v_gene: TRBV3-1; abundance: many; j_gene: TRBJ2-5
CDR3nt: TGTGCCAGCAGTTACGGGACAGGGGTCTTCGAGGGCTACACCTTC; CDR3aa: CASSYGTGVFEGYTF; d_gene: TRBD1; v_gene: TRBV6-2/TRBV6-3; abundance: NA; j_gene: TRBJ1-2
CDR3nt: TGCAGTGCTCGGACCCGGTCCTACAATGAGCAGTTCTTC; CDR3aa: CSARTRSYNEQFF; d_gene: NA; v_gene: TRBV20-1; abundance: few; j_gene: TRBJ2-1
CDR3nt: TGTACCAGCTCACACAAACCCGGGGAGCTGTTTTTT; CDR3aa: CTSSHKPGELFF; d_gene: NA; v_gene: TRBV18; abundance: NA; j_gene: TRBJ2-2
CDR3nt: NA; CDR3aa: CASSFGSGTGEFF; d_gene: NA; v_gene: TRBV9; abundance: NA; j_gene: TRBJ2-1
CDR3nt: TGTGCCACGGAAAGGAGCGCCTACAATGAGCAGTTCTTC; CDR3aa: CATERSAYNEQFF; d_gene: NA; v_gene: TRBV19; abundance: NA; j_gene: TRBJ2-1
CDR3nt: TGTGCCAGCAGCCAAGGGGCACATCCCAAGGGTGAGCAGTTCTTC; CDR3aa: CASSQGAHPKGEQFF; d_gene: NA; v_gene: TRBV3-1; abundance: many; j_gene: TRBJ2-1
CDR3nt: TGTGCCAGCAGTTTTAACAGGGGCACCGGGGAGCTGTTTTTT; CDR3aa: CASSFNRGTGELFF; d_gene: TRBD1; v_gene: TRBV27; abundance: NA; j_gene: TRBJ2-2
CDR3nt: TGTGCCAGCAGCGCCGGACAGAACAATGAGCAGTTCTTC; CDR3aa: CASSAGQNNEQFF; d_gene: NA; v_gene: TRBV9; abundance: many; j_gene: TRBJ2-1
CDR3nt: TGTGCCAGCAGTAGATTCCCAGGCAATCAGCCCCAGCATTTT; CDR3aa: CASSRFPGNQPQHF; d_gene: NA; v_gene: TRBV2; abundance: many; j_gene: TRBJ1-5
CDR3nt: TGTGCCAGCAGCGTCACTAGCGGGAGAGACGAGCAGTACTTC; CDR3aa: CASSVTSGRDEQYF; d_gene: TRBD2; v_gene: TRBV9; abundance: NA; j_gene: TRBJ2-7
CDR3nt: TGTGCCAGCAGTTACGGGGGACAGGAACGGAACACTGAAGCTTTCTTT; CDR3aa: CASSYGGQERNTEAFF; d_gene: TRBD1; v_gene: TRBV6-5; abundance: many; j_gene: TRBJ1-1
CDR3nt: TGTGCCAGTAGTCTGGGGTTTGGCACTGAAGCTTTCTTT; CDR3aa: CASSLGFGTEAFF; d_gene: NA; v_gene: TRBV19; abundance: few; j_gene: TRBJ1-1
CDR3nt: TGTGCCAGCAGTGGACCCGGGACTAGCGGGAGGGCTAGCACAGATACGCAGTATTTT; CDR3aa: CASSGPGTSGRASTDTQYF; d_gene: TRBD2; v_gene: TRBV6-1; abundance: few; j_gene: TRBJ2-3
CDR3nt: TGCAGTGCTAGAGAAACAGGGGCCGGCACTGAAGCTTTCTTT; CDR3aa: CSARETGAGTEAFF; d_gene: TRBD1; v_gene: TRBV20-1; abundance: NA; j_gene: TRBJ1-1
CDR3nt: TGTGCCTGGAAAAGGGGGATCACCGGGGAGCTGTTTTTT; CDR3aa: CAWKRGITGELFF; d_gene: NA; v_gene: TRBV30; abundance: many; j_gene: TRBJ2-2
CDR3nt: TGTGCCAGCGCCACAGGGGGCACCGGGGAGCTGTTTTTT; CDR3aa: CASATGGTGELFF; d_gene: TRBD1; v_gene: TRBV2; abundance: few; j_gene: TRBJ2-2
CDR3nt: TGTGCCAGCTCACTCCAACAGGGAAGCACAGATACGCAGCATTTT; CDR3aa: CASSLQQGSTDTQHF; d_gene: NA; v_gene: TRBV18; abundance: NA; j_gene: TRBJ1-5
CDR3nt: TGTGCCAGCAGCTTGGGGACAGGGTGGAACACCGGGGAGCTGTTTTTT; CDR3aa: CASSLGTGWNTGELFF; d_gene: TRBD1; v_gene: TRBV5-6; abundance: NA; j_gene: TRBJ2-2
CDR3nt: TGTGCCAGCAGGCTTGACGTGACAGGGAGCTCCTACGAGCAGTACTTC; CDR3aa: CASRLDVTGSSYEQYF; d_gene: TRBD1; v_gene: TRBV6-1; abundance: many; j_gene: TRBJ2-7
CDR3nt: TGCAGTGCTCCCGCGGCCCAGTACTATGGCTACACCTTC; CDR3aa: CSAPAAQYYGYTF; d_gene: NA; v_gene: TRBV20-1; abundance: NA; j_gene: TRBJ1-2
CDR3nt: TGTGCCAGCAGTTCGTGGGGGGGGGGGGATGAGCAGTTCTTC; CDR3aa: CASSSWGGGDEQFF; d_gene: TRBD2; v_gene: TRBV12-3/TRBV12-4; abundance: many; j_gene: TRBJ2-1
CDR3nt: TGTGCCAGCAGTTTATATCCTCCGGGAGATGCGGGCTCTTTTGGAAACACCATATATTTT; CDR3aa: CASSLYPPGDAGSFGNTIYF; d_gene: NA; v_gene: TRBV27; abundance: NA; j_gene: TRBJ1-3
CDR3nt: TGTGCCAGCAGCCCCGGTGGGTTTAAGGAGACCCAGTACTTC; CDR3aa: CASSPGGFKETQYF; d_gene: NA; v_gene: TRBV5-6; abundance: NA; j_gene: TRBJ2-5